This TCR beta chain was recorded in a study of shared clonotypes between healthy human individuals. Broader study findings: Few donors restricted represented genetic and exposure-history diversity. About 5.2% was the fraction of naive CD4 clonotypes found shared across a few donors.

A word on this clone: No antigen is known for it.

It was CD45RO-negative cells, positively selected for CCR7, that made up naive CD8 cells, with terminally differentiated effector memory CD45RA+ cells excluded. The study enrolled healthy HIV-negative adults without recent acute infections or vaccinations as donors. CDR3 size: 14 residues. The V gene lost 6 bases and the J gene lost 2 bases, with 11 bases spanning the gap. CDR1 and CDR2 from the germline V gene are MNHEY and SMNVEV (reference sequence). The assay was immunoSEQ multiplex PCR, and TCRdb's table has in-frame clones only and misses some. The sample contains approximately 2,200,000 clones, roughly 91% of which appear only once.

The TCR was taken from a man aged 18 to 29 in good health. Some clones in this sample may be carry-over from other donors' samples. The specimen sequenced was naive CD8+ T cells from PBMCs. The rearrangement uses TRBV27 and TRBJ2-1; maybe TRBD2 (5 bases). CDR3 protein: CASSGRDTYNEQFF. The CDR3 coding sequence is TGTGCCAGCAGCGGACGGGATACCTACAATGAGCAGTTCTTC.